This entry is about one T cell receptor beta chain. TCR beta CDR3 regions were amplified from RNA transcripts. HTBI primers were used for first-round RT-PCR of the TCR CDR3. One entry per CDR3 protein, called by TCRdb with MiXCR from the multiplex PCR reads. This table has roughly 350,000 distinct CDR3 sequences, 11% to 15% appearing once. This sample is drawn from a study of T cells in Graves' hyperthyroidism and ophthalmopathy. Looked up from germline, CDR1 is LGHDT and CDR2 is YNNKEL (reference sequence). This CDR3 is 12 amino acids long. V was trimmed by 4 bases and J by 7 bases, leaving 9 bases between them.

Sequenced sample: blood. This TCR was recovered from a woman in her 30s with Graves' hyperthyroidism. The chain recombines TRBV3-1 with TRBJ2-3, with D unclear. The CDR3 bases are TGTGCCAGCAGCCCCGACCAATATACGCAGTATTTT. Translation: CASSPDQYTQYF.